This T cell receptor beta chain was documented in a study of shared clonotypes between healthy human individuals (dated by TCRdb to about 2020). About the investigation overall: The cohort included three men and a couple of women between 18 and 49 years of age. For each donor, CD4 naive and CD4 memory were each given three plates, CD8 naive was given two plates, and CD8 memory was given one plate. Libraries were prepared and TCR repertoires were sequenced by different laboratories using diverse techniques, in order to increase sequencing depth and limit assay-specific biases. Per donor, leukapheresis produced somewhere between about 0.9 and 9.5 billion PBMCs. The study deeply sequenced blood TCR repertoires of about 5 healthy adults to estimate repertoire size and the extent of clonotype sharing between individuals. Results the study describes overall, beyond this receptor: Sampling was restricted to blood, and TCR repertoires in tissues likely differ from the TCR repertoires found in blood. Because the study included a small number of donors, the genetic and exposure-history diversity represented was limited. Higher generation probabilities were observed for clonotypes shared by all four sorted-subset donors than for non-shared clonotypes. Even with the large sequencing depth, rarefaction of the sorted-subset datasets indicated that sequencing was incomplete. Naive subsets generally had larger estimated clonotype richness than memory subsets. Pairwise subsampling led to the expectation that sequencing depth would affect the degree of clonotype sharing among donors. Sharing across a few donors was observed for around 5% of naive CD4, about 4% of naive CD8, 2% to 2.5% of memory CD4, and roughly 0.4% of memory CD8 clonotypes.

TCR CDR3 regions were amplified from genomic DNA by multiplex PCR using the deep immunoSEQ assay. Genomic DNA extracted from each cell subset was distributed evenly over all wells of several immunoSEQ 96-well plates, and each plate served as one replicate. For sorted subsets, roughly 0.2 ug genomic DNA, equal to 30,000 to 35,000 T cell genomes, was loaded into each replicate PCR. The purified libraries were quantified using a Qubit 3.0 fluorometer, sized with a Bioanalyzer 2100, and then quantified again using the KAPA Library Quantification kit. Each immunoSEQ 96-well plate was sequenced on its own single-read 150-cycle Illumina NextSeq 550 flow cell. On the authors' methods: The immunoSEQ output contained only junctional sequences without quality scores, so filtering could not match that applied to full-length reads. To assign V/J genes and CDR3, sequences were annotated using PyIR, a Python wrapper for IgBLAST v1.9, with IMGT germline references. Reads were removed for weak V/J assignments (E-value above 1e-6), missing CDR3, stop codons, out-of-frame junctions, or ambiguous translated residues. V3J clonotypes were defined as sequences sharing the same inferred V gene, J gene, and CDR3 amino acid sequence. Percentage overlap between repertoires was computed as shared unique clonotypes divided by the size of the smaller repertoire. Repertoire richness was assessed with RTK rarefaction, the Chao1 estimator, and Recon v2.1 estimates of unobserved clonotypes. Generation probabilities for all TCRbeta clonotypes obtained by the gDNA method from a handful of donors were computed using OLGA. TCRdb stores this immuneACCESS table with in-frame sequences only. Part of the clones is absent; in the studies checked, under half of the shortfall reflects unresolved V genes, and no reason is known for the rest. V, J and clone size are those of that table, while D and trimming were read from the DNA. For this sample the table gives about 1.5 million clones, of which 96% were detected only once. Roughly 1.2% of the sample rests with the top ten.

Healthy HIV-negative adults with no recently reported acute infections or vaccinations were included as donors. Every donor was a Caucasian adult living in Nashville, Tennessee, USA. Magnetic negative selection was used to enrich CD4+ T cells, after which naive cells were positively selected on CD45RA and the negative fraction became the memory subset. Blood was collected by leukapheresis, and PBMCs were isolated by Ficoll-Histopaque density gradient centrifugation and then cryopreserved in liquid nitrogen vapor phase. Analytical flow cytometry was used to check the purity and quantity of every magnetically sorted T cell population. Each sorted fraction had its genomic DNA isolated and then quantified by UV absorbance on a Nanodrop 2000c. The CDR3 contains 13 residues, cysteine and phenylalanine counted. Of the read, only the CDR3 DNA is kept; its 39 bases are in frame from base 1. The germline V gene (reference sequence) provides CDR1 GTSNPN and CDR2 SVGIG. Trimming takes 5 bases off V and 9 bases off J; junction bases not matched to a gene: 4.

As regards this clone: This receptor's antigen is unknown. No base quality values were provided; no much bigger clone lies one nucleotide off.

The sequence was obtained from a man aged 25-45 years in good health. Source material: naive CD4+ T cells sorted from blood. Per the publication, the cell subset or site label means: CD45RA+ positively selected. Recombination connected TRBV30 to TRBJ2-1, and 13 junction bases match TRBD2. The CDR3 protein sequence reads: CAWGGLAGSEQFF. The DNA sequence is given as TGTGCCTGGGGGGGACTAGCGGGATCTGAGCAGTTCTTC.